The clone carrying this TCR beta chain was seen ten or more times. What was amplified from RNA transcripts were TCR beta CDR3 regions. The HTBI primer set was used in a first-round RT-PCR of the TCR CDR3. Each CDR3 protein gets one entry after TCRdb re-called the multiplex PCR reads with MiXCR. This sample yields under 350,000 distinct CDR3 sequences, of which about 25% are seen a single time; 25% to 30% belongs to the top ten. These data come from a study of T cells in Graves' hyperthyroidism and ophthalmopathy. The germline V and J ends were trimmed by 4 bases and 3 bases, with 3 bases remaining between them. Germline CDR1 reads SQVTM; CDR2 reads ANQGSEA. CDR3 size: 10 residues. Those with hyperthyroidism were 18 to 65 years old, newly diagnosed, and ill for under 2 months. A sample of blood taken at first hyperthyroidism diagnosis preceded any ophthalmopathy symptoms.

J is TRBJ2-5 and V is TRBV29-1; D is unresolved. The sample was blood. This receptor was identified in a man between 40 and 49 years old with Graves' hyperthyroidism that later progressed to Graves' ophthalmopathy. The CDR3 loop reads CSVAEETQYF. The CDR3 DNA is TGCAGCGTTGCCGAAGAGACCCAGTACTTC.